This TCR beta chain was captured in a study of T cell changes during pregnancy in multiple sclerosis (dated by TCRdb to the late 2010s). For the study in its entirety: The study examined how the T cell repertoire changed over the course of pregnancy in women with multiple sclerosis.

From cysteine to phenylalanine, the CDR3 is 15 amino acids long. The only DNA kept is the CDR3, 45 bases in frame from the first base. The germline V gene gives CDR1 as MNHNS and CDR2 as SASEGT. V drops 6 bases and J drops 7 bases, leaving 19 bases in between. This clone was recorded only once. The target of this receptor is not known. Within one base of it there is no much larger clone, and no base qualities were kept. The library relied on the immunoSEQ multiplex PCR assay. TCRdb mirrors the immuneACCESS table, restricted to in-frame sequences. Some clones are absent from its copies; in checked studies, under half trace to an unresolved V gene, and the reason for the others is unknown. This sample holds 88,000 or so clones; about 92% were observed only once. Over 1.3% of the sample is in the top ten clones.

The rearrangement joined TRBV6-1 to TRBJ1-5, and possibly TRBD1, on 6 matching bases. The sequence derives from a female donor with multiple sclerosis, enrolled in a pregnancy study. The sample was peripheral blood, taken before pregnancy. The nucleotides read TGTGCCAGCAGCGACATGGACAGCTTGGGCCAGCCCCAGCATTTT. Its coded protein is CASSDMDSLGQPQHF.